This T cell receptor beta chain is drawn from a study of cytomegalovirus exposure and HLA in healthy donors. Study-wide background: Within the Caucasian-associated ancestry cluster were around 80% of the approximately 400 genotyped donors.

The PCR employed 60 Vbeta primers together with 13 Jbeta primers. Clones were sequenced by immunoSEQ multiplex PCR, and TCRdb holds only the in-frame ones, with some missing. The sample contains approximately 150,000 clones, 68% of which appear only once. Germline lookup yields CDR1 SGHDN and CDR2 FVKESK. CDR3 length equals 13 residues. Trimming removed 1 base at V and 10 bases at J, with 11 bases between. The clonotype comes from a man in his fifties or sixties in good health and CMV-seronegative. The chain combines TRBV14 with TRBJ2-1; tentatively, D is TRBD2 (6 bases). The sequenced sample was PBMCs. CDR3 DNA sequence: TGTGCCAGCAGCCAAGCGGGGGTTCGGGAGCAGTTCTTC. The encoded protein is CASSQAGVREQFF.